The present T cell receptor (beta chain) was sequenced within a study of patients and donors after allogeneic stem cell transplantation. This clonotype was observed a handful of times. One entry per CDR3 protein results from TCRdb running MiXCR on the RT-PCR reads. The data hold approximately 170,000 distinct CDR3 sequences, with more than 20% observed a single time. The germline V gene encodes CDR1 SGDLS and CDR2 YYNGEE. The CDR3 has 13 amino acids. V was cut by 0 bases and J by 7 bases, with 5 bases left in between. Input material: blood, either unsorted or a sorted T cell fraction (not recorded which). This sequence originates from a human donor who was either an allogeneic HSCT recipient or a stem cell or donor lymphocyte infusion donor (not recorded which). It is not recorded whose cells these are; they may come from a transplant donor. This sequence joins TRBV9 and TRBJ1-6, with D uncertain. The CDR3 region is CASSVGRNSPLHF. CDR3 nucleotides: TGTGCCAGCAGCGTAGGGAGGAATTCACCCCTCCACTTT. Using reference TRBV9 and TRBJ1-6 for the parts outside the CDR3, the full variable domain is DSGVTQTPKHLITATGQRVTLRCSPRSGDLSVYWYQQSLDQGLQFLIQYYNGEERAKGNILERFSAQQFPDLHSELNLSSLELGDSALYFCASSVGRNSPLHFGNGTRLTVT.